This T cell receptor (beta chain) was sequenced during a study of CD8 T cells in ankylosing spondylitis. Study-wide results and limits: In ankylosing spondylitis blood, a motif of roughly eight highly homologous TCR beta variants appeared characteristic.

TCRdb recomputed calls from the 5' RACE reads with MiXCR, one row per CDR3 protein. Of 130,000 or so distinct CDR3 sequences listed, about 6.5% are singletons. Ten or more counts support this clonotype. Its matching antigen is unknown. Sequencing was carried out using blood, either unsorted or a sorted T cell fraction (not recorded which). This TCR was sampled from a male donor with ankylosing spondylitis or in good health (not recorded which).

CDR3: CASSLLAHRANEQFF. The CDR3 DNA follows: TGCGCCAGCAGCTTACTAGCGCACAGGGCCAATGAGCAGTTCTTC. The J gene is TRBJ2-1, the V gene TRBV5-1, with a weak D call TRBD2 (7 bases). The CDR3 is 15 amino acids. The V gene lost 2 bases and the J gene lost 6 bases, with 15 bases spanning the gap. Germline CDR1 and CDR2: SGHRS and YFSETQ.